The clone carrying this TCR beta chain has only one observation. CDR1 KGHSH and CDR2 LQKENI come from the germline V gene. The V end was cut by 0 bases, the J end by 2 bases, with 13 bases between. CDR3 length: 17 amino acids. The data are from a study of T cell responses to AZD1222 COVID-19 vaccine. TCRdb's table, derived via immunoSEQ multiplex PCR, lists solely in-frame clones and lacks some. The table records 110,000 to 150,000 clones, 85% to 95% of them present only once. The chain is built from TRBV18 and TRBJ1-4; no clear D. Source: peripheral blood, taken on day 0 of AZD1222 vaccination. This receptor was identified in an adult in good health. This CDR3 reads CASSPPGIPQTNEKLFF. CDR3 bases: TGTGCCAGCTCACCACCGGGAATCCCACAGACTAATGAAAAACTGTTTTTT.